Detailed here is one TCR beta chain. The repertoire was sequenced with immunoSEQ multiplex PCR; TCRdb's copy has only in-frame clones and lacks some. The sample has about 80,000 clones; roughly 84% are singletons. V lost 3 bases, J lost 2 bases, and 11 bases lay in between. In germline, CDR1 is MDHEN, CDR2 SYDVKM. The CDR3 runs 14 residues. This entry comes from a study of control samples from healthy donors and cancer patients. The receptor was isolated from a man in his fifties or sixties with head and neck cancer. Sequencing used PBMCs. J is TRBJ2-7 and V is TRBV28; unclear D gene. In nucleotides, the CDR3 is TGTGCCAGCAGTTTCAGGCATCGAGCCTACGAGCAGTACTTC. Encoded protein: CASSFRHRAYEQYF. Variable domain in full (rest from reference TRBV28 and TRBJ2-7): DVKVTQSSRYLVKRTGEKVFLECVQDMDHENMFWYRQDPGLGLRLIYFSYDVKMKEKGDIPEGYSVSREKKERFSLILESASTNQTSMYLCASSFRHRAYEQYFGPGTRLTVT.